This TCR beta chain comes out of a study of cytomegalovirus exposure and HLA in healthy donors. Looking at the study overall: In an earlier analysis, 95 million to 140 million unique TCR beta sequences were found from some 180 million T cells. Study results and caveats: Prior analysis indicated that the majority of TCR beta V segments exhibited productivity approximately 90% or approximately 30% of the time.

In its sample, this clone was seen a few times. Its specificity is unknown. Use of 60 Vbeta and 13 Jbeta primers characterized the PCR. Assay: immunoSEQ multiplex PCR; the TCRdb copy retains only in-frame clones and omits some. This sample has tens of thousands of clones, with under 80% found just once. Germline-derived CDR1 and CDR2 are ENHRY and SYGVKD. This CDR3 spans 15 amino acids. The junction had 3 bases not matched to a gene; V was cut back by 6 bases and J by 1 base. Sequencing was done on a sample of PBMCs. The source of this sequence is a man between 60 and 70 years old in good health and CMV-seropositive. The gene calls are TRBV10-3 and TRBJ2-2; 9 bases agree with TRBD1. The CDR3 DNA follows: TGTGCCATCAGACCGGGACAGGGGAACACCGGGGAGCTGTTTTTT. Protein: CAIRPGQGNTGELFF.